This T cell receptor (beta chain) came from a study of blood T cell repertoires in COVID-19. In the study overall: The United States, Italy and Spain were the sources of the acute and convalescent COVID-19 samples. Sources were T cells, B-cell-depleted T cells, or PBMCs; the material itself was cDNA or gDNA.

Clones were read by immunoSEQ multiplex PCR, and TCRdb kept only the in-frame ones, dropping some. This sample has about 240,000 clones, with approximately 83% found just once. This study enrolled people aged 18 to 89 from 20 to 25 US geographic areas. The TCR was taken from a woman aged 40 to 50 with acute COVID-19. Specimen: PBMCs or T cells enriched from blood (not recorded which).

The CDR3 is CASSPDPRGYNSPLHF. DNA of the CDR3: TGTGCCAGCAGTCCGGACCCGAGGGGGTATAATTCACCCCTCCACTTT. The chain recombines TRBV6-4 with TRBJ1-6; perhaps TRBD1 as D (6 bases). CDR1 and CDR2 (germline): MRHNA, SNTAGT. The CDR3 consists of 16 residues. With 5 bases removed from V and 4 bases from J, the gap between germline ends came to 15 bases.